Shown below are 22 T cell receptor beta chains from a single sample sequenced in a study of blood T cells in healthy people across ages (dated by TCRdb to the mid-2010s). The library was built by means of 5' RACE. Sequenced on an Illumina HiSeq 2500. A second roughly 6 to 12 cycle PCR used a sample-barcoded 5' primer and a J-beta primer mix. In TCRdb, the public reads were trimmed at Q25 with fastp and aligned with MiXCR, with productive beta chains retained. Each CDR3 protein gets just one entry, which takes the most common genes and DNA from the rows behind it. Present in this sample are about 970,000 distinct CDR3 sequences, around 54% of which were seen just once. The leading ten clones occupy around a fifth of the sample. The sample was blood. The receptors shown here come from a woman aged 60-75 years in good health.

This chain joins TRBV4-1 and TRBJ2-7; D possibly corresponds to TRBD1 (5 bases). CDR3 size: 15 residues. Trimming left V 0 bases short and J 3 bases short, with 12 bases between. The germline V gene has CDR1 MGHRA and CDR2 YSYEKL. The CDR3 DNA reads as TGCGCCAGCAGCCAAGATAGGGGATTATTCTACGAGCAGTACTTC. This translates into CASSQDRGLFYEQYF.

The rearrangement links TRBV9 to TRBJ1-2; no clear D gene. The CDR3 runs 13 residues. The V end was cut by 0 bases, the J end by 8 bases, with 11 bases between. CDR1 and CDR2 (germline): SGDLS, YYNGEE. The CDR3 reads CASSVATGSGYTF. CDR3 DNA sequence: TGTGCCAGCAGCGTAGCGACGGGAAGCGGCTACACCTTC.

The CDR3 reads CASSQEIGHEQFF. The DNA of the CDR3 is TGTGCCAGCAGCCAAGAGATCGGGCACGAGCAGTTCTTC. V gene TRBV3-1 combines with J gene TRBJ2-1; D unclear. The V gene's germline CDR1 is LGHDT and CDR2 YNNKEL (reference sequence). V was shortened by 0 bases and J by 10 bases, with 10 bases between the two germline ends. The length of the CDR3 is 13 residues.

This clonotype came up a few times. In DNA, the CDR3 is TGTGCCAGCAGTCACAGAGGGGGTGGAGAGACCCAGTACTTC. Its translation: CASSHRGGGETQYF. The chain carries TRBV6-5 and TRBJ2-5; D may be TRBD1 (6 bases). The CDR3 length is 14 residues. Per germline, CDR1 MNHEY and CDR2 SVGAGI. Trimming cost V 5 bases and J 4 bases, with 14 bases left between them.

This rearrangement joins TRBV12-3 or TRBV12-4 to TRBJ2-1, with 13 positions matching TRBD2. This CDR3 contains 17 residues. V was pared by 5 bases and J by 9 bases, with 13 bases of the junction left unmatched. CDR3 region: CASSLLAGGVRASEQFF. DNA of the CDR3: TGTGCCAGCAGTCTACTAGCGGGAGGGGTGCGTGCAAGTGAGCAGTTCTTC.

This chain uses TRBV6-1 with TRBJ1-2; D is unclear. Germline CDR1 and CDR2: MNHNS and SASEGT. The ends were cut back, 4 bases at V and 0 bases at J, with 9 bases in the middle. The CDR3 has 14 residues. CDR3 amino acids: CASSATVANYGYTF. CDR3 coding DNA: TGTGCCAGCAGTGCGACGGTAGCTAACTATGGCTACACCTTC.

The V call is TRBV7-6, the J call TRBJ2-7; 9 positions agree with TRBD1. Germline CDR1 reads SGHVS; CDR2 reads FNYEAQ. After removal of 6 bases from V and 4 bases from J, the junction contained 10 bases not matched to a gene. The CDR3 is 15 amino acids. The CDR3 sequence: CASSNGQGHNYEQYF. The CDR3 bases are TGTGCCAGCAGTAACGGACAGGGGCATAATTACGAGCAGTACTTC.

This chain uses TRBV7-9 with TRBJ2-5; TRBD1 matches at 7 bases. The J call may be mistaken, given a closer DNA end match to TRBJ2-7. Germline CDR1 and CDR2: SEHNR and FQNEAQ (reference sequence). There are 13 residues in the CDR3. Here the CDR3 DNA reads TGTGCCAGCAGCTCAACAGGGGTAGGCGAGCAGTACTTC. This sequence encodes CASSSTGVGEQYF.

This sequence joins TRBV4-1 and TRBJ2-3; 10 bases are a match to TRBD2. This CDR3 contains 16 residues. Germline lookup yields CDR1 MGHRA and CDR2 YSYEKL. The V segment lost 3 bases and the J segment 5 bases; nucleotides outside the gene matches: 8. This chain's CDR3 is CASSQDPGLAIDTQYF. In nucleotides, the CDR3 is TGCGCCAGCAGCCAGGATCCGGGACTAGCGATAGATACGCAGTATTTT.

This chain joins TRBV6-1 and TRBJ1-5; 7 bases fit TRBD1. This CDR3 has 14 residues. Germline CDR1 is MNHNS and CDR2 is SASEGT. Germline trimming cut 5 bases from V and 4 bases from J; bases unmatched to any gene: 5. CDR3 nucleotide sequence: TGTGCCAGCAGTCCAAACAGGGGTAATCAGCCCCAGCATTTT. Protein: CASSPNRGNQPQHF.

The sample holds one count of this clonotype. Here the CDR3 reads CASSSRTTATDTQYF. The CDR3 coding sequence is TGTGCCAGCAGCTCCCGGACAACAGCCACAGATACGCAGTATTTT. The rearrangement links TRBV7-2 to TRBJ2-3; D perhaps matches TRBD1 (5 bases). The germline CDR1 and CDR2 sequences are SGHTA and FQGNSA. The CDR3 runs to 15 residues. V lost 4 bases and J lost 2, with 13 bases in between.

In DNA form, the CDR3 reads TGCGCCAGCAGCCAACCCACAGGGAAGGGATACGAGCAGTACTTC. Translating gives CASSQPTGKGYEQYF. The rearrangement joins TRBV4-1 to TRBJ2-4; possible D gene TRBD1, 6 bases. The end of the DNA is better explained by TRBJ2-7, so the J call may be wrong. Germline values: CDR1 MGHRA, CDR2 YSYEKL. The CDR3 has 15 amino acids.

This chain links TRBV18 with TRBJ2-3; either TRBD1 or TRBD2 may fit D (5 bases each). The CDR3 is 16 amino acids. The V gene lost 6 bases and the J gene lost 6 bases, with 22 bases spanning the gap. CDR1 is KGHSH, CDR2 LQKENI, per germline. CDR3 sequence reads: CASSQRRGPSIDTQYF. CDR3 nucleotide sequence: TGTGCCAGCTCCCAACGAAGGGGACCGAGTATTGATACGCAGTATTTT.

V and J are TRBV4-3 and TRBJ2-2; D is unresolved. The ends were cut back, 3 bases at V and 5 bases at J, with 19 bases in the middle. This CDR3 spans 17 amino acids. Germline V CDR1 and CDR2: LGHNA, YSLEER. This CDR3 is CASSQDPGRVGTGELFF. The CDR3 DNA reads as TGCGCCAGCAGCCAGGATCCAGGAAGGGTTGGTACCGGGGAGCTGTTTTTT.

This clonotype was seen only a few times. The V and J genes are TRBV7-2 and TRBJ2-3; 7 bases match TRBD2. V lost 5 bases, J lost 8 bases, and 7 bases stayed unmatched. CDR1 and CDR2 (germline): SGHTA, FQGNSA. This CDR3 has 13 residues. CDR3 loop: CASSVSPGGTQYF. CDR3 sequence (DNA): TGTGCCAGCAGCGTCTCCCCGGGGGGTACGCAGTATTTT. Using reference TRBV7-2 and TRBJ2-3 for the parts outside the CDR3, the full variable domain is GAGVSQSPSNKVTEKGKDVELRCDPISGHTALYWYRQSLGQGLEFLIYFQGNSAPDKSGLPSDRFSAERTGGSVSTLTIQRTQQEDSAVYLCASSVSPGGTQYFGPGTRLTVL.

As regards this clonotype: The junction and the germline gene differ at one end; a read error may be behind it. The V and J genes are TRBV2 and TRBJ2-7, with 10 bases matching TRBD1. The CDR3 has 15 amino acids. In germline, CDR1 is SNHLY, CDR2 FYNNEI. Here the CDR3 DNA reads TGTGTCAGCAGTGGACGTGGACAGGGGGCCTACGAGCAGTACTTC. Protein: CVSSGRGQGAYEQYF.

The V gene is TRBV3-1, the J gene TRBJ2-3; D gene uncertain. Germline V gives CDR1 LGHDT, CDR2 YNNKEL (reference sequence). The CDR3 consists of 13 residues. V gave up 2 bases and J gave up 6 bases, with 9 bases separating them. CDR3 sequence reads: CASSQTRVDTQYF. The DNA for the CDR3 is TGTGCCAGCAGCCAAACCCGAGTGGATACGCAGTATTTT.

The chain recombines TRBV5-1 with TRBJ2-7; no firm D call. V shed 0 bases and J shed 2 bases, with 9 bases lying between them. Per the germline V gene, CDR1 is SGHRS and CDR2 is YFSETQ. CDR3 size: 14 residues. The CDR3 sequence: CASSLVGIPYEQYF. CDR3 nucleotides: TGCGCCAGCAGCTTGGTTGGAATCCCCTACGAGCAGTACTTC.

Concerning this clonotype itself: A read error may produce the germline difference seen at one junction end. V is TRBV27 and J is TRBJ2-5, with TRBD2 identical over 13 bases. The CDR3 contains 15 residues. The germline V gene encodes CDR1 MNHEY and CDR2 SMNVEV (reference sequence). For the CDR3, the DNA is TGCGCCAGCGGGTCTTGGACTAGCGGGAGTTGTAGGCAGTACTTC. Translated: CASGSWTSGSCRQYF.

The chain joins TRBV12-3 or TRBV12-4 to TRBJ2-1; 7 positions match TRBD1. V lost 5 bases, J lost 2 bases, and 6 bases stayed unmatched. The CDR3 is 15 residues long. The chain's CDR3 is CASSLRDSPYNEQFF. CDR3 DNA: TGTGCCAGCAGTCTCCGGGACAGCCCCTACAATGAGCAGTTCTTC.

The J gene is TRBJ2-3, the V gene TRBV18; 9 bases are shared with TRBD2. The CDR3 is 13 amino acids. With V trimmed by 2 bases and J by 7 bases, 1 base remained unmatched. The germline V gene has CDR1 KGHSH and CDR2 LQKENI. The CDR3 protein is CASSPAGGNTQYF. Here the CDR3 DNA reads TGTGCCAGCTCACCAGCGGGAGGGAATACGCAGTATTTT.

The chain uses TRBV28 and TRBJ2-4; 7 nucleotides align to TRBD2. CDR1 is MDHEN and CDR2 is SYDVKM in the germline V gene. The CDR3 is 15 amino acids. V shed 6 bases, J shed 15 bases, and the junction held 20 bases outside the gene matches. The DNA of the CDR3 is TGTGCCAGCAGACGACGAACTAGCGCCGGCTACGAGCGGTACTTC. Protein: CASRRRTSAGYERYF.